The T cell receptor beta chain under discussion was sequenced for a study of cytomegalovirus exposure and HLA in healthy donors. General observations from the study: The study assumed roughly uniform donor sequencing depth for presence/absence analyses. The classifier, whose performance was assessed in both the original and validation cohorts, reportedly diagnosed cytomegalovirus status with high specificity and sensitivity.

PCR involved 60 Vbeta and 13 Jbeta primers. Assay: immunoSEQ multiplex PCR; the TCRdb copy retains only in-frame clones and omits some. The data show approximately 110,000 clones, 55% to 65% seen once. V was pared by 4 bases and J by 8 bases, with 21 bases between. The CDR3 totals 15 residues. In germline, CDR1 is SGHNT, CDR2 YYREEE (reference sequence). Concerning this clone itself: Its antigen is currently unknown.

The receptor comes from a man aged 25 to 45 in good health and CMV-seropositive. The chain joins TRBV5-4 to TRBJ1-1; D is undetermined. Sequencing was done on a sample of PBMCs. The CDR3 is CASSVADLAPWEAFF. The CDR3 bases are TGTGCCAGCAGCGTGGCAGATTTAGCCCCCTGGGAAGCTTTCTTT.